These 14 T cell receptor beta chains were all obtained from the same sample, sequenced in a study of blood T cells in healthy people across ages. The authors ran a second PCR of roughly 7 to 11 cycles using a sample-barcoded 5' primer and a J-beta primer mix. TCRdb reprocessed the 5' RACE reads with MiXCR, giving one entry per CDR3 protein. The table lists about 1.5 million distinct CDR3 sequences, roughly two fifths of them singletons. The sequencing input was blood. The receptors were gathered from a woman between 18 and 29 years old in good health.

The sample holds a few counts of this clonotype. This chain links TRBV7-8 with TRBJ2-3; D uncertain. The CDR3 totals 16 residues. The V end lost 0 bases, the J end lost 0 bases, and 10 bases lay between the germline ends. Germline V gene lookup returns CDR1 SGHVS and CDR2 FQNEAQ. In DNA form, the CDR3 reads TGTGCCAGCAGCTTAGCGGCCGGACCTAGCACAGATACGCAGTATTTT. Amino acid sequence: CASSLAAGPSTDTQYF.

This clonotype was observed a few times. The CDR3, as DNA: TGTGCCAGCAGTTTTAACAGGGGCTATGGCTACACCTTC. Translation gives CASSFNRGYGYTF. The chain links TRBV12-3 or TRBV12-4 to TRBJ1-2, with 7 bases matching TRBD1. This CDR3 is built from 13 residues. V shed 3 bases and J 4 bases; nucleotides not matched to a gene: 2.

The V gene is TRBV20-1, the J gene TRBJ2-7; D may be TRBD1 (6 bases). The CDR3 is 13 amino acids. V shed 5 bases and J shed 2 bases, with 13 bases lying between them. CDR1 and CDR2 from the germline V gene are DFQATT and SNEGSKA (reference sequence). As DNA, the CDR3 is TGCAGTGCTCCAGACAGGCTAACCTACGAGCAGTACTTC. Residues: CSAPDRLTYEQYF.

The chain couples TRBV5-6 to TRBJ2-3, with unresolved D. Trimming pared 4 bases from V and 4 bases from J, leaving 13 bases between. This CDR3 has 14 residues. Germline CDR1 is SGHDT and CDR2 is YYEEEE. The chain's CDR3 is CASSRGRVADTQYF. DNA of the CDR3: TGTGCCAGCAGCCGAGGTCGGGTGGCAGATACGCAGTATTTT.

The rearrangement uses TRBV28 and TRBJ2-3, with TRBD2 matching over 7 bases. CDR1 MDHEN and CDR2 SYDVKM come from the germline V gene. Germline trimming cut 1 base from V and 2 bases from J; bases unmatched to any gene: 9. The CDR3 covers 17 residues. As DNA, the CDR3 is TGTGCCAGCAGTTTATTGGGGCTAGCGGAGGACACAGATACGCAGTATTTT. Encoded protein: CASSLLGLAEDTDTQYF.

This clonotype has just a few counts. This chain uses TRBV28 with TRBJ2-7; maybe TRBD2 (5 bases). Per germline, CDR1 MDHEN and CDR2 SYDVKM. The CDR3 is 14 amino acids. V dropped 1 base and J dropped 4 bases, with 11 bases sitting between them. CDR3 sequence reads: CASSLFRGIYEQYF. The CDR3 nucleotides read TGTGCCAGCAGTTTATTCCGGGGAATATACGAGCAGTACTTC.

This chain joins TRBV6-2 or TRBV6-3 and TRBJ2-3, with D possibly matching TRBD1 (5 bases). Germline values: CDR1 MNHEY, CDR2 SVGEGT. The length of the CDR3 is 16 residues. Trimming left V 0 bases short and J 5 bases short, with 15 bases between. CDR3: CASSYSHRGFIDTQYF. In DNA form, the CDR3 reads TGTGCCAGCAGTTACTCGCATAGGGGCTTTATAGATACGCAGTATTTT.

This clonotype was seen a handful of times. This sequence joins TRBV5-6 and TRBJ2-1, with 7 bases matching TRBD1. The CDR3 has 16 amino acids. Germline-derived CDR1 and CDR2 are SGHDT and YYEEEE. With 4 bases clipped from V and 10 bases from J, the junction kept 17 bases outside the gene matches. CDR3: CASSPKDRFLSEEQFF. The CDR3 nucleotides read TGTGCCAGCAGCCCTAAGGACAGGTTCTTATCCGAAGAGCAGTTCTTC.

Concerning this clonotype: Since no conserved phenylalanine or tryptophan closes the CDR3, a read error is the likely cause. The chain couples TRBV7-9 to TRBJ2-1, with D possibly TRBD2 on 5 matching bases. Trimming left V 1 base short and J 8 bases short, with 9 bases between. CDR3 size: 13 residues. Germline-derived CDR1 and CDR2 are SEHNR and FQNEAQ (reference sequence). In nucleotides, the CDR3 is TGTGCCAGCAGCTTAGTACGAGCGGATGAGCAGTTCATC. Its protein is CASSLVRADEQFI.

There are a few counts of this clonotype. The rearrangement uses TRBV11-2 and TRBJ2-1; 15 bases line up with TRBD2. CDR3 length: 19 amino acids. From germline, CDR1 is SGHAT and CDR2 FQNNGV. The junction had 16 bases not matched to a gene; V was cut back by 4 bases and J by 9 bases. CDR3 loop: CASSSYSGLAGGPGSEQFF. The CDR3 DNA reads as TGTGCCAGCAGCTCCTATTCGGGACTAGCGGGGGGTCCCGGTAGTGAGCAGTTCTTC. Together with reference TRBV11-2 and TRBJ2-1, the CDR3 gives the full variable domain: EAGVAQSPRYKIIEKRQSVAFWCNPISGHATLYWYQQILGQGPKLLIQFQNNGVVDDSQLPKDRFSAERLKGVDSTLKIQPAKLEDSAVYLCASSSYSGLAGGPGSEQFFGPGTRLTVL.

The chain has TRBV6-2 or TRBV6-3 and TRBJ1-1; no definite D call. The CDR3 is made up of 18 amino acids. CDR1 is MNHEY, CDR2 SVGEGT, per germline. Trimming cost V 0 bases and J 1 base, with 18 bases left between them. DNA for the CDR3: TGTGCCAGCAGTTACTCCGTGACGGTACAGAGACCGAACACTGAAGCTTTCTTT. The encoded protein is CASSYSVTVQRPNTEAFF.

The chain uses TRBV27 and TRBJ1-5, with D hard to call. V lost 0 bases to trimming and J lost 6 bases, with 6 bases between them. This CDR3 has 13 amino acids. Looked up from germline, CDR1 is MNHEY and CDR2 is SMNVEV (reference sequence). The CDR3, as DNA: TGTGCCAGCAGTTTATCCAAGCTTCAGCCCCAGCATTTT. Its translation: CASSLSKLQPQHF.

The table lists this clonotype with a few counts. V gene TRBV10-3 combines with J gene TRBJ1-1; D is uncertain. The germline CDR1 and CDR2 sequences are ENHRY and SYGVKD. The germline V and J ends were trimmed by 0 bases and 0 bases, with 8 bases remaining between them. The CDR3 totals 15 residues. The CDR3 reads CAISESADLNTEAFF. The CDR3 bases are TGTGCCATCAGTGAGTCGGCAGATCTGAACACTGAAGCTTTCTTT.

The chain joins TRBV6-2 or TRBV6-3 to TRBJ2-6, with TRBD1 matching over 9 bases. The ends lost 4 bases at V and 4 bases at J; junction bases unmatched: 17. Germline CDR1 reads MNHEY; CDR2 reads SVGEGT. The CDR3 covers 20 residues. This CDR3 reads CASSSSFGTGLDVGANVLTF. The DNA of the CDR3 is TGTGCCAGCAGTTCTTCTTTCGGGACAGGGTTGGATGTAGGGGCCAACGTCCTGACTTTC.